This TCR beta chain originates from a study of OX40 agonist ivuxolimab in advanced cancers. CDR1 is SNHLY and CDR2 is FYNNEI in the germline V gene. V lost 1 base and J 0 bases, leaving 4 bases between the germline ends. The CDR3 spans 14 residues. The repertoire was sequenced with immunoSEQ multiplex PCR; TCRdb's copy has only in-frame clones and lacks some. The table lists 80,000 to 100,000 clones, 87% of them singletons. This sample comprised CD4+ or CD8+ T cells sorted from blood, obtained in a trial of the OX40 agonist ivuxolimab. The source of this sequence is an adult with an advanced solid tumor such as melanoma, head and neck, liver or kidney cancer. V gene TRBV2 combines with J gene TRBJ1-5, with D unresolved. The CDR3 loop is CASSEVDSNQPQHF. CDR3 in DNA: TGTGCCAGCAGTGAAGTTGATAGCAATCAGCCCCAGCATTTT.